A single sample gave rise to the 7 T cell receptor beta chains below, sequenced in a study of blood T cell repertoires in COVID-19. Clones were sequenced by immunoSEQ multiplex PCR, and TCRdb holds only the in-frame ones, with some missing. Found here are tens of thousands of clones, roughly 86% of them singletons; the top ten hold about 4%. The specimen sequenced was peripheral blood. Source of these receptors: an older man with active COVID-19.

The rearrangement joins TRBV10-3 to TRBJ1-4; perhaps TRBD1 as D (6 bases). The CDR3 totals 12 residues. CDR1 and CDR2 from the germline V gene are ENHRY and SYGVKD. Trimming left V 5 bases short and J 6 bases short, with 7 bases between. In nucleotides, the CDR3 is TGTGCCATCAGTAACAGGGATGAAAAACTGTTTTTT. As protein: CAISNRDEKLFF.

The chain is built from TRBV2 and TRBJ2-7, with D possibly TRBD1 on 6 matching bases. The V end lost 0 bases, the J end lost 3 bases, and 18 bases lay between the germline ends. There are 17 residues in the CDR3. Germline V gene lookup returns CDR1 SNHLY and CDR2 FYNNEI. The CDR3: CASSEAWDGGRGYEQYF. As DNA, the CDR3 is TGTGCCAGCAGTGAAGCATGGGATGGGGGCCGGGGCTACGAGCAGTACTTC.

V and J are TRBV7-2 and TRBJ2-3, with 8 bases matching TRBD2. The CDR3 loop spans 16 amino acids. Germline loops: CDR1 SGHTA, CDR2 FQGNSA. V lost 5 bases, J lost 3 bases, and 10 bases stayed unmatched. This CDR3 is CASSKQSGSGTDTQYF. CDR3 in DNA: TGTGCCAGCAGCAAACAGAGCGGGAGCGGGACAGATACGCAGTATTTT.

The genes are TRBV6-1 and TRBJ1-2; possible D gene TRBD1, 5 bases. Germline CDR1 is MNHNS and CDR2 is SASEGT. V was pared by 1 base and J by 4 bases, with 10 bases between. The CDR3 is 14 amino acids. The DNA for the CDR3 is TGTGCCAGCAGTGAAGGACCAGGGTCCTATGGCTACACCTTC. It yields the protein CASSEGPGSYGYTF.

The chain uses TRBV7-9 and TRBJ2-7, with a tentative D call TRBD2 (6 bases). V lost 5 bases to trimming and J lost 0 bases, with 14 bases between them. From germline, CDR1 is SEHNR and CDR2 FQNEAQ (reference sequence). There are 15 residues in the CDR3. The CDR3 loop reads CASSPMGLRSYEQYF. The CDR3 bases are TGTGCCAGCAGCCCGATGGGACTGCGCTCCTACGAGCAGTACTTC.

V and J are TRBV4-1 and TRBJ2-1; D perhaps matches TRBD1 (5 bases). The V and J ends lost 1 base and 0 bases respectively, with 13 bases between them. This CDR3 spans 17 amino acids. Germline V gene data show CDR1 as MGHRA and CDR2 as YSYEKL. CDR3 sequence reads: CASSQVKQAVSYNEQFF. The DNA for the CDR3 is TGCGCCAGCAGCCAAGTGAAACAGGCTGTCTCCTACAATGAGCAGTTCTTC.

The chain uses TRBV28 and TRBJ2-2, with 7 bases that match TRBD2. This CDR3 region has 17 residues. The germline gives CDR1 MDHEN, CDR2 SYDVKM. V shed 4 bases and J 0 bases; nucleotides not matched to a gene: 8. CDR3 residues: CASSSPGGGANTGELFF. The CDR3 region has the DNA TGTGCCAGCAGTTCGCCGGGGGGAGGAGCGAACACCGGGGAGCTGTTTTTT. The variable domain in full, with the rest retrieved from reference TRBV28 and TRBJ2-2, is DVKVTQSSRYLVKRTGEKVFLECVQDMDHENMFWYRQDPGLGLRLIYFSYDVKMKEKGDIPEGYSVSREKKERFSLILESASTNQTSMYLCASSSPGGGANTGELFFGEGSRLTVL.